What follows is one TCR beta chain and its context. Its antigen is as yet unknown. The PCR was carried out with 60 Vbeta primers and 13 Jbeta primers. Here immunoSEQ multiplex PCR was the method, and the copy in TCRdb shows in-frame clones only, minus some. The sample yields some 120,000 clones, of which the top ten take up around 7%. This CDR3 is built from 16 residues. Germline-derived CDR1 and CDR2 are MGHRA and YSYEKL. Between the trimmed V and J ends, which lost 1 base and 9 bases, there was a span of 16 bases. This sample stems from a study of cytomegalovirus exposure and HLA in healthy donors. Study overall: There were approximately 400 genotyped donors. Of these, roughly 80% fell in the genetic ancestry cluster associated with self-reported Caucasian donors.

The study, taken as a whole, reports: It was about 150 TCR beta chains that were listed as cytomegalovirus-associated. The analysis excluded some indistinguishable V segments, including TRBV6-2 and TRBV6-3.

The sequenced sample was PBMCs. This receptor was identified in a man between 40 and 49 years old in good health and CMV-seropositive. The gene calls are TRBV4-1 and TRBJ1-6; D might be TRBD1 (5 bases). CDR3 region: CASSQGSGQGGSPLHF. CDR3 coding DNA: TGCGCCAGCAGCCAAGGTTCTGGCCAGGGTGGTTCACCCCTCCACTTT.